This is a list of T cell receptor beta chains from one sample in a study of post-analysis software for immune sequencing data. TCRdb reprocessed the PCR reads with MiXCR, giving one entry per CDR3 protein. The table has more than 450,000 distinct CDR3 sequences, around a third seen once; the top ten hold 4.5% to 7.5%. Sequencing was performed on blood. All receptors derive from a girl between 2 and 17 years old with multiple sclerosis. CDR3s include the opening cysteine and the closing phenylalanine or tryptophan. A D gene is named only where the DNA matches it firmly. A clone size is listed for some rows: how often the clone was seen (once, few, many), or a class if it is expanded.

d_call	j_call	cdr3_length	clone_size	v_call	cdr3_nt	cdr3_aa
NA	TRBJ2-7	16	few	TRBV5-1	TGCGCCAGCAGCTTGTGGGTCGGGGGGCGGATCTACGAGCAGTACTTC	CASSLWVGGRIYEQYF
NA	TRBJ2-5	12	NA	TRBV20-1	TGCAGTGCTAACCACCCCGGGGAGACCCAGTACTTC	CSANHPGETQYF
TRBD1	TRBJ2-7	14	NA	TRBV7-9	TGTGCCAGCAGCAAGAGGACAGGGCCCTACGAGCAGTACTTC	CASSKRTGPYEQYF
NA	TRBJ2-2	14	NA	TRBV9	TGTGCCAGCAGAAAGGGGGGGAACACCGGGGAGCTGTTTTTT	CASRKGGNTGELFF
TRBD1	TRBJ2-3	15	few	TRBV7-6	TGTGCCAGCAGCCCGGGACAGGGGACGGGGGATACGCAGTATTTT	CASSPGQGTGDTQYF
NA	TRBJ2-5	13	few	TRBV12-3/TRBV12-4	TGTGCCAGCAGTTTAGTCAGGCGGGAGACCCAGTACTTC	CASSLVRRETQYF
NA	TRBJ1-2	12	once	TRBV29-1	TGCAGCGTTGACAGTGCTTCCTATGGCTACTCCTTC	CSVDSASYGYSF
TRBD2	TRBJ2-1	16	few	TRBV29-1	TGCAGCGTCCCTCGGCGGCTAGCGGGGGCCAACAATGAGCAGTTCTTC	CSVPRRLAGANNEQFF
NA	TRBJ2-7	16	NA	TRBV20-1	TGCAGTGCTAGAGGATCAGCGGAACGGACCTACAATGAGCAGTACTTC	CSARGSAERTYNEQYF
NA	TRBJ1-2	13	NA	TRBV29-1	TGCAGCGCCGTGCAGGAAGAGGGCTATGGCTACACCTTC	CSAVQEEGYGYTF
TRBD2	TRBJ2-7	16	few	TRBV5-1	TGCGCCAGCAGCTTGACCACTAGCGGGAGAACCTACGAGCAGTACTTC	CASSLTTSGRTYEQYF
TRBD2	TRBJ2-5	17	few	TRBV15	TGTGCCACCAGCAGAGATATAACTAGCGGGAACCAAGAGACCCAGTACTTC	CATSRDITSGNQETQYF
NA	TRBJ1-2	14	once	TRBV9	TGCGCCAGCAGCGTTCGTTACGGCGGGGAAGGCTGCACCTTC	CASSVRYGGEGCTF
NA	TRBJ2-3	16	NA	TRBV14	TGTGCCAGCAGCCAAGATCCCAAACCTACCACAGATACGCAGTATTTT	CASSQDPKPTTDTQYF
TRBD2	TRBJ2-3	16	NA	TRBV2	TGTGCCGGCACCCCCCAAAGGCTAGCGGGGACAGATACGCAGTATTTT	CAGTPQRLAGTDTQYF
TRBD1	TRBJ1-2	14	once	TRBV6-5	TGTGCCAGCACCTCATCCGACAGGGTTGAAGGCTACACCTTC	CASTSSDRVEGYTF
NA	TRBJ2-6	16	NA	TRBV5-1	TGCGCCAGCAGGCCTGACAGCTTCTCTGGGGCCAACGTCCTGACTTTC	CASRPDSFSGANVLTF
TRBD1	TRBJ1-1	14	few	TRBV20-1	TGCGGTGCCGTAACTGGACAGGCACACACTGAAGCTTTCTTT	CGAVTGQAHTEAFF
NA	TRBJ1-5	13	NA	TRBV29-1	TGCAGCGTTCTTCTTCTGGGGGAAGGGCCCCAGCATTTT	CSVLLLGEGPQHF
NA	TRBJ1-1	14	NA	TRBV10-2	TGCGCCAGCAGTGAGTCAAAGATTTACACTGAAGCTTTCTTT	CASSESKIYTEAFF
NA	TRBJ2-3	18	NA	TRBV7-2	TGTGCCAGCAGCTTAGTTACCTCGTGGGTGAGGGGTGCAGATACGCAGTATTTT	CASSLVTSWVRGADTQYF
NA	TRBJ2-5	16	NA	TRBV13	TGTGCCAGCAGCTTCCTCCCCCGGGGGGCCTACGAGACCCAGTACTTC	CASSFLPRGAYETQYF
TRBD1	TRBJ1-5	14	many	TRBV18	TGTGCCAGCAGTCCCGACAGGGGCAATCAGCCCCAGCATTTT	CASSPDRGNQPQHF
TRBD2	TRBJ2-7	13	NA	TRBV10-1	TGCGCCAGCAGTGAGTCGAGCGGGAGCGAGCAGTACTTC	CASSESSGSEQYF
NA	TRBJ2-5	16	NA	TRBV25-1	TGTGCCAGCAGTGAATTGCACCAAAGAAGAGGGGAGACCCAGTACTTC	CASSELHQRRGETQYF
NA	TRBJ1-2	15	many	TRBV5-4	TGTGCCAGCAGCTTGGCGGCGGATCCCCGGTATGGCTACACCTTC	CASSLAADPRYGYTF
NA	TRBJ1-2	13	few	TRBV20-1	TGCAGTGCTAGACGGGCAAACCGCTATGGCTACACCTTC	CSARRANRYGYTF
NA	TRBJ2-7	12	NA	TRBV20-1	TGCAGTGCTACCGTGGCACCCTACGAGCAGTACTTC	CSATVAPYEQYF
TRBD2	TRBJ2-3	19	few	TRBV28	TGTGCCAGCAGCACCCCACTAGCGGGGCCCCGTACTAGCACAGATACGCAGTATTTT	CASSTPLAGPRTSTDTQYF
TRBD2	TRBJ2-7	16	NA	TRBV9	TGTGCCAGCAGCGTAGAGAGCGGGGGGACCTCCTACGAGCAGTACTTC	CASSVESGGTSYEQYF
NA	TRBJ1-2	12	few	TRBV20-1	TGCAGTGCTAGGGGGGGGAACTATGGCTACACCTTC	CSARGGNYGYTF
NA	TRBJ2-3	11	few	TRBV10-2	TGCGCCAGCAGGACGGTAGACACGCAGTATTTT	CASRTVDTQYF
NA	TRBJ2-7	15	few	TRBV29-1	TGCAGCGTTGAAGATGGGACACCCGGATCCTACGAGCAGTACTTC	CSVEDGTPGSYEQYF
NA	TRBJ2-1	16	NA	TRBV3-1	TGTGCCAGCAGCTTCATACGAGCTTCGGTTCAAGGTGAGCAGTTCTTC	CASSFIRASVQGEQFF
NA	TRBJ2-6	14	few	TRBV20-1	TGCAGTGCTAGTGTGGGCTCTGGGGCCAACGTCCTGACTTTC	CSASVGSGANVLTF
NA	TRBJ2-1	14	NA	TRBV5-1	TGCGCCAGCACCTCCCTCGGCGGGAACAATGAGCAGTTCTTC	CASTSLGGNNEQFF
NA	TRBJ2-7	14	few	TRBV12-3/TRBV12-4	TGTGCCAGCAGTTCCACGACAGGTAACTACGAGCAGTACTTC	CASSSTTGNYEQYF
TRBD2	TRBJ2-4	17	NA	TRBV7-2	TGTGCCAGCAGCTTTTCTAGCGGGGCTGGAGCCAAAAACATTCAGTACTTC	CASSFSSGAGAKNIQYF
TRBD1	TRBJ2-4	16	NA	TRBV7-3	TGTGCCAGCAGCGCCGATACAGGGGGAGGCAGAAACATTCAGTACTTC	CASSADTGGGRNIQYF
NA	TRBJ2-1	14	few	TRBV6-5	TGTGCCAGCATTTCGCCTGGCTCCTACAATGAGCAGTTCTTC	CASISPGSYNEQFF
NA	TRBJ1-2	15	NA	TRBV9	TGTGCCAGCAGCGTAGCTTCCAAGACCCCCTATGGCTACACCTTC	CASSVASKTPYGYTF
NA	TRBJ1-5	18	NA	TRBV3-1	TGTGCCAGCACGCACCAAGGTCTCGGGGCCAGGGTGTATCAGCCCCAGCATTTT	CASTHQGLGARVYQPQHF